These T cell receptor beta chains were read from a single sample in a study of vaccination and CD4 T cells after COVID-19. TCRdb independently ran MiXCR on the PCR reads; one entry per CDR3 protein. Of around 26,000 distinct CDR3 sequences in the sample, 67% were seen once. For these receptors, no antigen is known. The sample in question was CD4+ T cells from blood, cultured in vitro, obtained after SARS-CoV-2 vaccination. The receptors were gathered from a human donor who received a COVID-19 vaccine. CDR3s leave out the opening cysteine and the closing phenylalanine or tryptophan.

v_call: TRBV11-3; cdr3_aa: ASSLVEQGDTQY
v_call: TRBV30; cdr3_aa: AWSVGSVGLREAF
v_call: TRBV7-3; cdr3_aa: ASSLMASGGPDTQY
v_call: TRBV7-2; cdr3_aa: ASSLVIVMGGGGELF
v_call: TRBV12-3/TRBV12-4; cdr3_aa: ASRLHRGVPGELF
v_call: TRBV7-6; cdr3_aa: ASSLAGGDTQY
v_call: TRBV2; cdr3_aa: ASSGHGTGELF
v_call: TRBV11-3; cdr3_aa: ASSALRPGELF
v_call: TRBV7-9; cdr3_aa: ASSPLGGGLTDTQY
v_call: TRBV5-5; cdr3_aa: ASSLSGNGWENIQY
v_call: TRBV6-1; cdr3_aa: ASSRDRELTSGYT
v_call: TRBV20-1; cdr3_aa: SASLSGRETQY
v_call: TRBV20-1; cdr3_aa: SARAARELYGYT
v_call: TRBV11-2; cdr3_aa: ASSPLGQGNSPLH
v_call: TRBV6-1; cdr3_aa: ASSEGTGSFLKWTQY
v_call: TRBV2; cdr3_aa: ASTTGNTEAF
v_call: TRBV20-1; cdr3_aa: SAWGTSGGAGETQY
v_call: TRBV10-3; cdr3_aa: AISDADITSTDTQY
v_call: TRBV24-1; cdr3_aa: ATSDRGTTSTDTQY
v_call: TRBV2; cdr3_aa: ASSYRGPGLF
v_call: TRBV20-1; cdr3_aa: SARDPMGGLNTEAF
v_call: TRBV20-1; cdr3_aa: SARQGTKRDGYT
v_call: TRBV7-2; cdr3_aa: ASSRTSGGVSASTDTQY
v_call: TRBV4-1; cdr3_aa: ASSHGFRGANTGELF